A single sample gave rise to the 14 T cell receptor beta chains below, sequenced in a study of T cells in women clearing cervical HPV infection. Sequenced by immunoSEQ multiplex PCR; TCRdb stores in-frame clones only, minus some. This table lists some 41,000 clones. The sequenced sample was blood buffy coat. The receptors here all came from a woman aged 18-69 years with a cervical HPV16 infection that either progressed to CIN3+ or cleared (not recorded which).

As to this clone: The read terminates 3 residues before the CDR3 end, so the remaining end is supplied by the germline J gene. This chain joins TRBV14 and TRBJ1-4; D possibly corresponds to TRBD1 (6 bases). Germline V gene sequence: CDR1 SGHDN, CDR2 FVKESK. The ends were cut back, 4 bases at V and 2 bases at J, with 8 bases in the middle. The CDR3 extends over 14 amino acids. Partial CDR3 DNA: TGTGCCAGCAGCCTTACAGGGACTAATGAAAAA. Its protein product is CASSLTGTNEK. The entire CDR3 protein reads CASSLTGTNEKLFF.

As concerns this clone: The read halts 3 residues ahead of the CDR3 end, with the missing end drawn from the germline J gene. The chain uses TRBV7-6 and TRBJ1-4; D is undetermined. This CDR3 is 14 amino acids long. Deletions cut 0 bases from V and 4 bases from J, with 6 bases between. Germline-derived CDR1 and CDR2 are SGHVS and FNYEAQ. The CDR3 sequence: CASSLAGFNEKLFF. The CDR3 bases that were read are TGTGCCAGCAGCTTAGCGGGCTTTAATGAAAAA.

As to this clone: Read data end 3 residues before the CDR3 end; the end is taken from the germline J gene. The rearrangement joins TRBV7-8 to TRBJ1-3; 8 nucleotides align to TRBD1. The CDR3 extends over 15 amino acids. Per the germline V gene, CDR1 is SGHVS and CDR2 is FQNEAQ. J gave up 4 bases and V 6 bases, and 8 bases lay outside the gene matches. Here the CDR3 reads CASRSTGGGGNTIYF. The covered CDR3 bases are TGTGCCAGCAGGTCTACAGGGGGAGGAGGAAACACC.

As to this clone: Read sequence stops 3 residues before the CDR3 end, and the germline J gene provides the missing end. The V and J genes are TRBV11-2 and TRBJ1-4; the match to TRBD1 covers 8 bases. CDR1 is SGHAT and CDR2 is FQNNGV in the germline V gene. This CDR3 has 15 residues. V dropped 3 bases and J dropped 7; count of bases not matched to a gene: 7. The CDR3 protein is CASSFKDRVTEKLFF. CDR3 DNA, as far as it was read: TGTGCCAGCAGCTTCAAGGACAGGGTTACTGAAAAA.

As regards this clone: The read halts 3 residues ahead of the CDR3 end, with the missing end drawn from the germline J gene. J is TRBJ2-4 and V is TRBV12-3 or TRBV12-4; no clear D gene. CDR3 length: 12 residues. V lost 3 bases to trimming and J lost 7 bases, with 7 bases between them. Incomplete CDR3 DNA: TGTGCCAGCAGTTTTGAAGCCAACATT. It specifies CASSFEANI. In full, the CDR3 is CASSFEANIQYF.

With regard to this clone: The CDR3 end is not reached by the read, which stops 3 residues before it; the germline J gene fills it in. The chain carries TRBV12-3 or TRBV12-4 and TRBJ1-1; 10 bases agree with TRBD1. V lost 5 bases, J lost 5 bases, and 11 bases stayed unmatched. This CDR3 region has 16 residues. This CDR3 reads CASSQDRGQIGTEAFF. Partial CDR3 DNA: TGTGCCAGCAGTCAAGACAGGGGGCAGATAGGAACTGAA.

Worth noting for this clone: The CDR3 end falls 3 residues outside the read, so it is completed with the germline J gene. This chain connects TRBV20-1 to TRBJ1-2; 8 positions agree with TRBD1. This CDR3 has 15 amino acids. Germline CDR1 and CDR2: DFQATT and SNEGSKA (reference sequence). The part of the CDR3 DNA that was read is TGCAGTGCAGGCGAACCGGGACAGGTGACCGGAGGC. This encodes CSAGEPGQVTGG. Given in full, the CDR3 is CSAGEPGQVTGGYTF.

Comments on this clone: The read falls 3 residues short of the CDR3 end, and the missing part is taken from the germline J gene. The chain joins TRBV27 to TRBJ1-2, with 10 bases aligning to TRBD1. J gave up 2 bases and V 4 bases, and 1 base lay outside the gene matches. This CDR3 comprises 14 residues. From germline, CDR1 is MNHEY and CDR2 SMNVEV (reference sequence). The covered CDR3 bases are TGTGCCAGCAGTTCGACAGGGGGCAACTATGGC. As protein: CASSSTGGNYG. The CDR3 in its entirety is CASSSTGGNYGYTF.

Details on this clone: The sequence runs out 3 residues before the end of the CDR3; the remainder is reconstructed from the germline J gene. The V call is TRBV5-4, the J call TRBJ2-3, with 7 bases lining up with TRBD2. V lost 0 bases, J lost 2 bases, and 3 bases stayed unmatched. From germline, CDR1 is SGHNT and CDR2 YYREEE (reference sequence). CDR3 length: 15 amino acids. The CDR3 bases that were read are TGTGCCAGCAGCTTGGACGGGGGGTTCACAGATACG. Protein product: CASSLDGGFTDT. The whole CDR3 sequence is CASSLDGGFTDTQYF.

As for this clone: The observed sequence ends 3 residues before the CDR3 terminus, with the missing tail filled in from the germline J gene. V and J are TRBV14 and TRBJ1-4; tentative D call: TRBD1 (6 bases). CDR3 length equals 15 residues. Trimming cost V 4 bases and J 5 bases, with 14 bases left between them. The V gene's germline CDR1 is SGHDN and CDR2 FVKESK. The DNA read from the CDR3 is TGTGCCAGCAGCCGAAAGGACAGATCGAATGAAAAA. Its protein is CASSRKDRSNEK. The whole CDR3 protein reads CASSRKDRSNEKLFF.

Of note for this clone: The read terminates 3 residues before the CDR3 end, so the remaining end is supplied by the germline J gene. Other DNA sequences in this specimen translate into the identical CDR3. The chain recombines TRBV19 with TRBJ1-5, with TRBD1 as a possible D gene (5 bases). The CDR3 spans 13 residues. V lost 6 bases to trimming and J lost 4 bases, with 10 bases between them. Germline V gene sequence: CDR1 LNHDA, CDR2 SQIVND (reference sequence). CDR3 DNA (partial): TGTGCCAGTAGCCAGGGAGCAAATCAGCCC. As protein: CASSQGANQP. The whole CDR3 sequence is CASSQGANQPQHF.

A note on this clone: The read terminates 3 residues before the CDR3 end, so the remaining end is supplied by the germline J gene. The chain uses TRBV19 and TRBJ1-5; 7 bases are shared with TRBD1. The ends lost 7 bases at V and 7 bases at J; junction bases unmatched: 16. The CDR3 loop spans 16 amino acids. The germline V gene has CDR1 LNHDA and CDR2 SQIVND (reference sequence). The CDR3 DNA, read in part, is TGTGCCAGTACCGGATCCCCCCCTACAGGGGTCCAGCCC. Amino acids: CASTGSPPTGVQP. The CDR3, in full, reads CASTGSPPTGVQPQHF.

Points on this clone: The CDR3 goes on 3 residues after the read ends, and that part is filled in from the germline J gene. The chain combines TRBV5-6 with TRBJ1-1; D uncertain. V was pared by 4 bases and J by 2 bases, with 15 bases between. The CDR3 has 15 amino acids. CDR1 and CDR2 from the germline V gene are SGHDT and YYEEEE. The CDR3 is CASSRGPNFNTEAFF. The CDR3 bases that were read are TGTGCCAGCAGCCGCGGGCCGAACTTTAACACTGAA.

A note on this clone: The read ends 3 residues shy of where the CDR3 ends; the end is completed using the germline J gene. This chain connects TRBV11-2 to TRBJ2-4; the D gene is possibly TRBD1 (6 bases). The CDR3 extends over 15 amino acids. Trimming left V 1 base short and J 9 bases short, with 16 bases between. Germline V gene lookup returns CDR1 SGHAT and CDR2 FQNNGV. The CDR3 protein is CASSLGTVPRSIQYF. CDR3 bases read: TGTGCCAGCAGCTTAGGGACAGTTCCCCGGAGCATT.